Listed here are 32 T cell receptor beta chains from one sample, sequenced in a study of T cell responses to AZD1222 COVID-19 vaccine. Some clones are missing from TCRdb's copy, which holds only in-frame ones; the method was immunoSEQ multiplex PCR. The sample holds approximately 80,000 clones, 75% to 95% seen once. The source material was peripheral blood, sampled 28 days after the second AZD1222 dose. These receptors originate from an adult who received the AZD1222 COVID-19 vaccine.

This clone was seen only a few times. The V gene is TRBV4-1, the J gene TRBJ1-1, with 10 bases lining up with TRBD1. J was trimmed by 1 base and V by 4 bases; bases with no gene match: 0. Germline-derived CDR1 and CDR2 are MGHRA and YSYEKL. The CDR3 runs to 14 residues. The CDR3 is CASSRDRGNTEAFF. The CDR3 DNA reads as TGCGCCAGCAGCCGGGACAGGGGGAACACTGAAGCTTTCTTT.

A single count supports this clone. This chain uses TRBV9 with TRBJ1-5, with D uncertain. Germline CDR1 SGDLS, CDR2 YYNGEE. V was clipped by 3 bases and J by 5 bases, with 9 bases between them. There are 13 residues in the CDR3. CDR3 sequence: CASSAGPDQPQHF. In DNA form, the CDR3 reads TGTGCCAGCAGCGCCGGTCCTGATCAGCCCCAGCATTTT.

The chain combines TRBV6-5 with TRBJ2-1; 7 bases agree with TRBD2. The CDR3 contains 15 residues. Looked up from germline, CDR1 is MNHEY and CDR2 is SVGAGI. Trimming removed 5 bases from V and 2 bases from J; junction bases left unmatched: 6. CDR3 amino acids: CASSPSGGAYNEQFF. As DNA, the CDR3 is TGTGCCAGCAGTCCTAGCGGAGGGGCCTACAATGAGCAGTTCTTC.

The CDR3 bases are TGTGCCAGCAGCTTAAGTACCGCGCCTAATGAAAAACTGTTTTTT. As protein: CASSLSTAPNEKLFF. This rearrangement joins TRBV5-6 to TRBJ1-4; D is unclear. The CDR3 runs to 15 residues. The germline V gene encodes CDR1 SGHDT and CDR2 YYEEEE. With 2 bases removed from V and 3 bases from J, the gap between germline ends came to 11 bases.

This clone appeared a single time. This rearrangement joins TRBV6-5 to TRBJ1-2; D possibly corresponds to TRBD1 (5 bases). Germline V gene lookup returns CDR1 MNHEY and CDR2 SVGAGI. V lost 5 bases, J lost 1 base, and 8 bases lay in between. The CDR3 loop spans 13 amino acids. Here the CDR3 reads CASSLDSNYGYTF. For the CDR3, the DNA is TGTGCCAGCAGTCTCGACAGTAACTATGGCTACACCTTC.

V is TRBV7-2 and J is TRBJ1-2; 11 bases line up with TRBD1. The CDR3 is 16 amino acids. J was trimmed by 4 bases and V by 0 bases; bases with no gene match: 4. Germline CDR1 and CDR2: SGHTA and FQGNSA. This CDR3 is CASSLASGQGVYGYTF. CDR3 coding DNA: TGTGCCAGCAGCTTAGCTTCGGGACAGGGGGTCTATGGCTACACCTTC.

The V gene is TRBV21-1, the J gene TRBJ2-3; the D call of TRBD2 is as the table states it, not checked on the DNA. TRBV21-1 is an annotated pseudogene. The CDR3 is 16 amino acids. The CDR3 DNA follows: TGTGCCAGCAGCAAAGTGGCTAGCGGGGTTTCAGATACGCAGTATTTT. Its protein product is CASSKVASGVSDTQYF.

The rearrangement links TRBV6-2 or TRBV6-3 to TRBJ2-1; 8 nucleotides match TRBD1. Germline lookup yields CDR1 MNHEY and CDR2 SVGEGT. V gave up 5 bases and J gave up 5 bases; unmatched junction bases: 5. The CDR3 loop spans 14 amino acids. Written as DNA, the CDR3 is TGTGCCAGCAGTGAGGGACAGGAGGACAATGAGCAGTTCTTC. Translated: CASSEGQEDNEQFF.

V gene TRBV6-1 combines with J gene TRBJ2-7; TRBD1 or TRBD2 may be the D gene (6 bases each). The CDR3 is made up of 14 amino acids. The ends were cut back, 1 base at V and 7 bases at J, with 14 bases in the middle. The germline CDR1 and CDR2 sequences are MNHNS and SASEGT. CDR3 DNA sequence: TGTGCCAGCAGTGAAGGGGGGGCCTCTCAAGAGCAGTACTTC. This encodes CASSEGGASQEQYF.

This clone has only one observation. V and J are TRBV9 and TRBJ2-5; no clear D. V was pared by 0 bases and J by 1 base, with 10 bases between. This CDR3 is built from 15 residues. Germline assignment: CDR1 SGDLS and CDR2 YYNGEE. CDR3 nucleotides: TGTGCCAGCAGCGTAGTCGGAACTTTCCAAGAGACCCAGTACTTC. Its protein product is CASSVVGTFQETQYF.

The rearrangement uses TRBV4-2 and TRBJ1-6; 9 bases fit TRBD1. In germline, CDR1 is LGHNA, CDR2 YNFKEQ. J gave up 9 bases and V 4 bases, and 7 bases lay outside the gene matches. The CDR3 covers 15 residues. CDR3 in DNA: TGTGCCAGCAGCCGGATCACAGGGGGCTCTTCACCCCTCCACTTT. This translates into CASSRITGGSSPLHF.

This chain connects TRBV18 to TRBJ1-1; 8 bases fit TRBD1. This CDR3 is 16 amino acids long. V dropped 4 bases and J dropped 7; count of bases not matched to a gene: 14. CDR1 and CDR2 (germline): KGHSH, LQKENI. CDR3 protein: CASSLRLGQELIEAFF. CDR3 nucleotides: TGTGCCAGCTCACTAAGACTGGGACAGGAGCTGATTGAAGCTTTCTTT. The whole variable domain, filled in from reference TRBV18 and TRBJ1-1, reads NAGVMQNPRHLVRRRGQEARLRCSPMKGHSHVYWYRQLPEEGLKFMVYLQKENIIDESGMPKERFSAEFPKEGPSILRIQQVVRGDSAAYFCASSLRLGQELIEAFFGQGTRLTVV.

The chain has TRBV2 and TRBJ2-2; D is possibly TRBD1 or TRBD2 (6 bases each). Trimming cost V 2 bases and J 7 bases, with 26 bases left between them. Germline CDR1 is SNHLY and CDR2 is FYNNEI. CDR3 length: 19 residues. The CDR3 sequence is CASSEYMWGDTSLFGELFF. The CDR3 region has the DNA TGTGCCAGCAGTGAATATATGTGGGGGGACACATCTCTTTTCGGGGAGCTGTTTTTT.

The chain carries TRBV2 and TRBJ2-3; 10 bases fit TRBD1. The V gene end was trimmed by 7 bases and the J gene end by 8 bases; junction bases not matched to a gene: 24. Germline V gene data show CDR1 as SNHLY and CDR2 as FYNNEI. The CDR3 consists of 19 residues. CDR3 coding DNA: TGTGCCAGCACGCCCGGTGGGACAGGGGCCTCCCGGGGTAGAGTTACGCAGTATTTT. This translates into CASTPGGTGASRGRVTQYF.

This chain joins TRBV5-5 and TRBJ1-6; maybe TRBD1 (5 bases). The V gene's germline CDR1 is SGHKS and CDR2 YYEKEE (reference sequence). V lost 2 bases and J lost 1, with 13 bases in between. This CDR3 is 17 amino acids long. The CDR3 region is CASSLSGSGSYNSPLHF. The DNA of the CDR3 is TGTGCCAGCAGCTTATCAGGGTCAGGGTCCTATAATTCACCCCTCCACTTT.

V usage is TRBV9 and J usage is TRBJ2-6; 8 nucleotides line up with TRBD1. CDR3 length equals 17 residues. The trim removed 6 bases at V and 2 bases at J, leaving 10 bases unmatched. Germline values: CDR1 SGDLS, CDR2 YYNGEE. CDR3 region: CASNKPQGAAGANVLTF. CDR3 DNA: TGTGCCAGCAACAAACCTCAGGGGGCGGCTGGGGCCAACGTCCTGACTTTC.

The sample holds one count of this clone. The chain combines TRBV4-2 with TRBJ2-5, with TRBD2 as a possible D gene (5 bases). There are 15 residues in the CDR3. The germline V gene has CDR1 LGHNA and CDR2 YNFKEQ. The germline V and J ends were trimmed by 0 bases and 1 base, with 9 bases remaining between them. CDR3 bases: TGTGCCAGCAGCCAAGATCGGGGAACCCAAGAGACCCAGTACTTC. Protein sequence: CASSQDRGTQETQYF.

CDR3 protein: CSARDPGGYTF. In nucleotides, the CDR3 is TGCAGTGCTAGAGATCCGGGTGGCTACACCTTC. This chain uses TRBV20-1 with TRBJ1-2; D is uncertain. The germline gives CDR1 DFQATT, CDR2 SNEGSKA (reference sequence). The V and J ends lost 0 bases and 7 bases respectively, with 6 bases between them. The CDR3 covers 11 residues.

The chain is built from TRBV5-4 and TRBJ1-4; TRBD1 matches 9 bases. The V gene's germline CDR1 is SGHNT and CDR2 YYREEE (reference sequence). There are 13 residues in the CDR3. The junction had 8 bases not matched to a gene; V was cut back by 9 bases and J by 8 bases. As DNA, the CDR3 is TGTGCCACTACCACAGGGGGCGGCGAAAAACTGTTTTTT. Translating gives CATTTGGGEKLFF.

The chain combines TRBV7-2 with TRBJ1-6; D is uncertain. The ends were cut back, 1 base at V and 13 bases at J, with 17 bases in the middle. The CDR3 spans 15 residues. Germline CDR1 and CDR2: SGHTA and FQGNSA. CDR3: CASSLEGPTRQPLHF. The CDR3 DNA reads TGTGCCAGCAGCTTAGAAGGCCCGACACGCCAGCCCCTCCACTTT.

The V gene is TRBV12-3 or TRBV12-4, the J gene TRBJ2-3; D is possibly TRBD2 (5 bases). V was pared by 2 bases and J by 6 bases, with 9 bases between. This CDR3 comprises 13 residues. Here the CDR3 reads CASSLIGLDTQYF. CDR3 in DNA: TGTGCCAGCAGTTTAATAGGACTCGATACGCAGTATTTT.

This chain links TRBV10-3 with TRBJ1-2; 7 nucleotides line up with TRBD1. This CDR3 spans 12 amino acids. Germline CDR1 reads ENHRY; CDR2 reads SYGVKD. After removal of 9 bases from V and 4 bases from J, the junction contained 5 bases not matched to a gene. CDR3 amino acids: CAIEQGTYGYTF. In nucleotides, the CDR3 is TGTGCCATAGAACAGGGGACCTATGGCTACACCTTC.

V usage is TRBV12-3 or TRBV12-4 and J usage is TRBJ1-1; no reliable D call. V lost 0 bases, J lost 1 base, and 3 bases lay in between. This CDR3 is 13 amino acids long. CDR3 protein: CASSLAWNTEAFF. The CDR3 region has the DNA TGTGCCAGCAGTTTAGCATGGAACACTGAAGCTTTCTTT.

The chain couples TRBV6-5 to TRBJ1-6; D is unresolved. Germline CDR1 and CDR2: MNHEY and SVGAGI. CDR3 length: 14 amino acids. Trimming pared 5 bases from V and 4 bases from J, leaving 9 bases between. CDR3 bases: TGTGCCAGCAGTCTACAGCGTTATAATTCACCCCTCCACTTT. Its protein product is CASSLQRYNSPLHF.

On this clone itself: Its ends do not fully match the called genes, so a read error is possible. For the CDR3, the DNA is TGTGCCAGCAGCCCCCAGGACAGGCCGGGGGGATGGGACTTC. Its protein product is CASSPQDRPGGWDF. The chain recombines TRBV9 with TRBJ2-4, with D possibly called TRBD1 or TRBD2 (7 bases each). The CDR3 loop spans 14 amino acids. Germline V gene data show CDR1 as SGDLS and CDR2 as YYNGEE.

This chain connects TRBV5-4 to TRBJ2-2; D remains ambiguous. Trimming took 2 bases from V and 1 from J, leaving 9 bases between them. Looked up from germline, CDR1 is SGHNT and CDR2 is YYREEE (reference sequence). The CDR3 loop spans 15 amino acids. The CDR3 region is CASSFDRKNTGELFF. CDR3 sequence (DNA): TGTGCCAGCAGCTTTGATAGGAAGAACACCGGGGAGCTGTTTTTT. Supplemented by reference TRBV5-4 and TRBJ2-2, the full variable domain reads ETGVTQSPTHLIKTRGQQVTLRCSSQSGHNTVSWYQQALGQGPQFIFQYYREEENGRGNFPPRFSGLQFPNYSSELNVNALELDDSALYLCASSFDRKNTGELFFGEGSRLTVL.

The chain links TRBV5-1 to TRBJ1-2; the D gene is possibly TRBD1 (6 bases). The V gene lost 1 base and the J gene lost 4 bases, with 14 bases spanning the gap. Germline CDR1 SGHRS, CDR2 YFSETQ. CDR3 length equals 15 residues. CDR3 DNA sequence: TGCGCCAGCAGCTTGATCGTGGACAGCTCCTATGGCTACACCTTC. Protein: CASSLIVDSSYGYTF.

The chain has TRBV4-3 and TRBJ2-7; 8 bases align to TRBD1. The junction had 2 bases not matched to a gene; V was cut back by 4 bases and J by 0 bases. Germline CDR1 reads LGHNA; CDR2 reads YSLEER. The CDR3 contains 14 residues. CDR3: CASSPDRGSYEQYF. The CDR3 region has the DNA TGCGCCAGCAGCCCCGACAGGGGCTCCTACGAGCAGTACTTC.

The chain joins TRBV27 to TRBJ1-4; 9 bases agree with TRBD1. J lost 10 bases, V lost 3 bases, and 12 bases had no gene match. Germline V gene sequence: CDR1 MNHEY, CDR2 SMNVEV (reference sequence). The CDR3 has 16 residues. For the CDR3, the DNA is TGTGCCAGCAGTTTTAAACGGACAGGGGTACGGCGAAAACTGTTTTTT. Protein: CASSFKRTGVRRKLFF.

The J gene is TRBJ1-5, the V gene TRBV19; the D gene is possibly TRBD1 (6 bases). Between the trimmed V and J ends, which lost 3 bases and 10 bases, there was a span of 16 bases. The CDR3 is made up of 14 amino acids. Germline CDR1 is LNHDA and CDR2 is SQIVND (reference sequence). Here the CDR3 DNA reads TGTGCCAGTAGTATGGGGCAGGGGAAAGGACCCCAGCATTTT. Amino acid sequence: CASSMGQGKGPQHF.

The chain uses TRBV5-6 and TRBJ2-2; 11 nucleotides agree with TRBD1. CDR3 size: 16 residues. Germline-derived CDR1 and CDR2 are SGHDT and YYEEEE. The V and J ends lost 3 bases and 3 bases, in that order; junction bases with no gene match: 4. CDR3 residues: CASSWMGQGDTGELFF. The CDR3 DNA reads TGTGCCAGCAGCTGGATGGGACAGGGGGACACCGGGGAGCTGTTTTTT. Variable domain in full (rest from reference TRBV5-6 and TRBJ2-2): DAGVTQSPTHLIKTRGQQVTLRCSPKSGHDTVSWYQQALGQGPQFIFQYYEEEERQRGNFPDRFSGHQFPNYSSELNVNALLLGDSALYLCASSWMGQGDTGELFFGEGSRLTVL.

The count of this clone is one. The chain joins TRBV4-3 to TRBJ2-3; weak D call: TRBD1 (6 bases). V lost 0 bases and J lost 5, with 21 bases in between. The germline CDR1 and CDR2 sequences are LGHNA and YSLEER. The CDR3 is 18 residues long. Here the CDR3 DNA reads TGCGCCAGCAGCCAAGACAGGGGACGAGGGATCGGAGGAGATACGCAGTATTTT. This encodes CASSQDRGRGIGGDTQYF.